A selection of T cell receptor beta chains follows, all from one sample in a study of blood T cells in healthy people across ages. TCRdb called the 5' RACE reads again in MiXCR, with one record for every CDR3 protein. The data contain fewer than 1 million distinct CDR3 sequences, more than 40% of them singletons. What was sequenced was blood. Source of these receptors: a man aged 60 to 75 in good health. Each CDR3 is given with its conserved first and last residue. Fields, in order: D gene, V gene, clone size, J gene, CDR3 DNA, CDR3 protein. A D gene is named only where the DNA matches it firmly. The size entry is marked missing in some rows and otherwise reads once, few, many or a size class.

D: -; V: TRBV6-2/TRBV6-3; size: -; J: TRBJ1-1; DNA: TGTGCCAGCAGTTACGGACAGTTAAAACGCTACACTGAAGCTTTCTTT; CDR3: CASSYGQLKRYTEAFF
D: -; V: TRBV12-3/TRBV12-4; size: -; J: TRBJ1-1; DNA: TGTGCCAGCAGTTTCCCCTTCGAGAAAGGGATCACTGAAGCTTTCTTT; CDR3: CASSFPFEKGITEAFF
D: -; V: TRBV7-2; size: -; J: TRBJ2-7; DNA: TGTGCCAGCAGCTTAATCGGCGGGGGCGTCTACGAGCAGTACTTC; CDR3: CASSLIGGGVYEQYF
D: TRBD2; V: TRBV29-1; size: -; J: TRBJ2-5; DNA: TGCAGCGCCCCGGGGAGCGGGGGGACCCTAGAGACCCAGTACTTC; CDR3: CSAPGSGGTLETQYF
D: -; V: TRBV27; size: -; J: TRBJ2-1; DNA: TGTGCCAGCAGTTTAGTGGGCCGGGGGAATGAGCAGTTCTTC; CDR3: CASSLVGRGNEQFF
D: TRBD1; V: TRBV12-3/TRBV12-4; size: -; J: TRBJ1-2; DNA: TGTGCCAGCAGTTTCTCCGGGACAGGGAATGGCTACACCTTC; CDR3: CASSFSGTGNGYTF
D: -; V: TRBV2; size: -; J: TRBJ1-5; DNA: TGTGCCAGCAGTGTAAGGGGGAGAGGCAATCAGCCCCAGCATTTT; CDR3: CASSVRGRGNQPQHF
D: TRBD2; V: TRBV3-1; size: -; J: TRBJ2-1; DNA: TGTGCCAGCATCCAAGATCGAGCGGGGGGGCAGTTCTTC; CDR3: CASIQDRAGGQFF
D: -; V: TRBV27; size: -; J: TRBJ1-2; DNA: TGTGCCAGCAGTTCGCTGGGTTGGGGCTACACCTTC; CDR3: CASSSLGWGYTF
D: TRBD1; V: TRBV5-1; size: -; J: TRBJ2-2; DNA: TGCGCCAGCCGAAAAGGACAGGGAATAACGGGGGAGCTGTTTTTT; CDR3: CASRKGQGITGELFF
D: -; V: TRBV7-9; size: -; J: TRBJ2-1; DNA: TGTGCCAGCAGCTTAGGGGGGGTGGACTACTTTTTTGATGAGCAGTTCTTC; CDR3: CASSLGGVDYFFDEQFF
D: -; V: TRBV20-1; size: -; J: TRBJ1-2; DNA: TGCAGTGCCCGAGGGACCTTCTATGGCTACACCTTC; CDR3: CSARGTFYGYTF
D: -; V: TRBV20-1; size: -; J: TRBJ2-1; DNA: TGCAGTGCTGGGGACCACTACAATGAGCAGTTCTTC; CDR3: CSAGDHYNEQFF
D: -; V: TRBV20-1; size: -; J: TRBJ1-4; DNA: TGCAGTGCTAGACCGGGGGCAGGGGAAAAACTGTTTTTT; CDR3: CSARPGAGEKLFF
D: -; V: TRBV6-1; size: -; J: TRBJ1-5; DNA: TGTGCCAGCAGTGAGGGGAGTATCCCCCCCCAGCATTTT; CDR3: CASSEGSIPPQHF
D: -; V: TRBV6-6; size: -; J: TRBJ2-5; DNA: TGTGCCAGCAGTTACTTTGGGCTAGGACAAGAGACCCAGTACTTC; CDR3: CASSYFGLGQETQYF
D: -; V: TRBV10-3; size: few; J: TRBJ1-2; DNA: TGTGCCATCAGTGAGACCCACGGTGGCTACACCTTC; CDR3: CAISETHGGYTF
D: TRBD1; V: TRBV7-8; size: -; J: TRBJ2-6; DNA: TGTGCCAGCAGCAGAGGACAGGCCCTCTCTGGGGCCAACGTCCTGACTTTC; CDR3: CASSRGQALSGANVLTF
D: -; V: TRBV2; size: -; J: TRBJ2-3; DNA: TGTGCCAGCAACGGGGATACGCAGTATTTT; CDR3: CASNGDTQYF
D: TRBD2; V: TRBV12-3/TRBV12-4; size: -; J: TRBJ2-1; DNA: TGTGCCAGCAGATTTAGCGGGGGCCTTCAGAATGAGCAGTTCTTC; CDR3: CASRFSGGLQNEQFF
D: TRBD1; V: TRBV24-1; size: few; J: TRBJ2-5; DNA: TGTGCCACGGGGGACAGGGTAAAACAAGAGACCCAGTACTTC; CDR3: CATGDRVKQETQYF
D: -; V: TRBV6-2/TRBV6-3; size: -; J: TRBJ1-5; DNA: TGTGCCAGCAGTGACGGGGTCAATCAGCCCCAGCATTTT; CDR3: CASSDGVNQPQHF
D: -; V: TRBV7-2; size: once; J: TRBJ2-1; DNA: TGCGCCAGCAGCGTAGAGGTCGCGGAGACCCAGTTCTTC; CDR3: CASSVEVAETQFF
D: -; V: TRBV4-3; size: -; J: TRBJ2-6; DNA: TGCGCCAGCAGCCAAGATGTGACTGGGGCCAACGTCCTGACTTTC; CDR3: CASSQDVTGANVLTF
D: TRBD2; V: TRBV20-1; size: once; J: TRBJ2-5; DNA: TGCAGTGCCGGACTAGCGGGGGGAGAGACCCAGTACTTC; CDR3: CSAGLAGGETQYF
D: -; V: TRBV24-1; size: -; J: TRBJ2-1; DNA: TGTGCCACCAGCCCCCGGAACAATGAGCAGTTCTTC; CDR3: CATSPRNNEQFF
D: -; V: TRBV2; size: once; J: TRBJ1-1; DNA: TGTGCCAGCAGTGACAACCCTCCTGGGAGAACTGAAGCTTTCTTT; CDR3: CASSDNPPGRTEAFF
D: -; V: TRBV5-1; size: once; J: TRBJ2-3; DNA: TGCGCCAGCAGCGGAAGGGACGATACGCAGTATTTT; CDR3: CASSGRDDTQYF
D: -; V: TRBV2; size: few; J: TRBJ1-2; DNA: TGTGCCAGCAGCAATCGTGCGAAGGGGCCACACTATGGCTACACCTTC; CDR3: CASSNRAKGPHYGYTF
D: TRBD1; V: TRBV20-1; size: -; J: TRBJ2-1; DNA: TGCAGTGTCGAGCCACAGGGGCTCAATGAGCAGTTCTTC; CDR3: CSVEPQGLNEQFF
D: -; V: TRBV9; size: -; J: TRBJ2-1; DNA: TGTGCCAGCAGCGTAGAGCTAGCAACCTACAATGAGCAGTTCTTC; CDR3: CASSVELATYNEQFF
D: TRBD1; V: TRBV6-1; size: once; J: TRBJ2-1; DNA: TGTGCCTGCAGTGGGGACAGAAGAATAAACAATGAGCAGTTCTTC; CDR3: CACSGDRRINNEQFF
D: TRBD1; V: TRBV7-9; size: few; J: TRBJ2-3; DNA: TGTGCCAGCAGCTCGAATCAGGGGGCTGCGCAGTATTTT; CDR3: CASSSNQGAAQYF
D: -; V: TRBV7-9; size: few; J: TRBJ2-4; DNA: TGTGCCAGCAGCTTATTAGGCGAAGCCAAAAACATTCAGTACTTC; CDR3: CASSLLGEAKNIQYF
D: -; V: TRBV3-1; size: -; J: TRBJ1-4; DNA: TGTGCCAGCAGGGCTAGAGGGGAAAAACTGTTTTTT; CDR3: CASRARGEKLFF
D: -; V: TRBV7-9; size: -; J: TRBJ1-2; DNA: TGTGCCAGCAGCTCCTCAGGAGTGTCGGTTGTCGGCTACACCTTC; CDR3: CASSSSGVSVVGYTF
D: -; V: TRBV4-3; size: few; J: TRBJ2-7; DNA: TGCGCCAGCAGCCTAAGTGACCGACAGGGAGGCGAGCAGTACTTC; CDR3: CASSLSDRQGGEQYF
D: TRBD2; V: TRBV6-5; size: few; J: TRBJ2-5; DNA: TGTGCCAGCAGTTCCCCCGGGACTACTAACCAAGAGACCCAGTACTTC; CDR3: CASSSPGTTNQETQYF
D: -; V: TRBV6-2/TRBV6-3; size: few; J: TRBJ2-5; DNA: TGTGCCAGCAGTTACTCGACTGGGCAAGAGACCCAGTACTTC; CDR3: CASSYSTGQETQYF
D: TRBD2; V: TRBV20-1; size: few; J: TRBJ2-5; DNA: TGCAGTGCTATGAGTAGCGGGGAGACCCAGTACTTC; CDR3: CSAMSSGETQYF
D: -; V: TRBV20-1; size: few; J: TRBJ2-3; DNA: TGCAGTGCTAGAGATGGGGGAAGAAGCACAGATACGCAGTATTTT; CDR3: CSARDGGRSTDTQYF
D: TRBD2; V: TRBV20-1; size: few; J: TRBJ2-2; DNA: TGCAGTGCCACCCAACTAGCGGGGGGGCCTAGTTCCGGGGAGCTGTTTTTT; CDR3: CSATQLAGGPSSGELFF
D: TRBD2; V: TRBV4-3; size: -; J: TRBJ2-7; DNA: TGCGCCAGCAGCCAAGACCCTAGCGGGGTATCCTACGAGCAGTACTTC; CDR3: CASSQDPSGVSYEQYF
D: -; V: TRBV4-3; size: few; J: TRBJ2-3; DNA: TGCGCCAGCAGCCAAGATCCGGCCTACCGCAGGGATACGCAGTATTTT; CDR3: CASSQDPAYRRDTQYF
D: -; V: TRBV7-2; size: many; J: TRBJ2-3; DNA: TGTGCCAGCAGCCGTTCAGATACGCAGTATTTT; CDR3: CASSRSDTQYF
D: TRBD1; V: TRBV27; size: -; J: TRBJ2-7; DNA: TGTGCCAGCAGTTCAGACAGGGGGCAGTACGAGCAGTACTTC; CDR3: CASSSDRGQYEQYF
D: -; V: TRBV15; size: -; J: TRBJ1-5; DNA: TGTGCCACCAGCAGGGGAGATAGCAATCAGCCCCAGCATTTT; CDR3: CATSRGDSNQPQHF
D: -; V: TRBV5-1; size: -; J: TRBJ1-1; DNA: TGCGCCAGCAGCCAAAATCGGCTGCTGAACACTGAAGCTTTCTTT; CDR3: CASSQNRLLNTEAFF
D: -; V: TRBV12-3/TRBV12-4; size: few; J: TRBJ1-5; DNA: TGTGCCACTAGGAGGGAGGACAATCAGCCCCAGCATTTT; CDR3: CATRREDNQPQHF
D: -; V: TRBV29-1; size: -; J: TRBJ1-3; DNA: TGCAGCGTTGCGGACAGCTCTGGAAACACCATATATTTT; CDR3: CSVADSSGNTIYF